Below are 26 T cell receptor beta chains sequenced from a single sample in a study of T cells in Graves' hyperthyroidism and ophthalmopathy. TCR beta CDR3 regions were amplified from RNA. A set of HTBI primers served as the primers for a first-round RT-PCR of the TCR CDR3. Each CDR3 protein gets one entry after TCRdb re-called the multiplex PCR reads with MiXCR. The repertoire holds about 300,000 distinct CDR3 sequences, with about 19% as singletons. Sequencing was carried out using blood. The receptors derive from a middle-aged man with Graves' ophthalmopathy.

This clonotype was seen ten or more times. This rearrangement joins TRBV5-1 to TRBJ1-6; D is undetermined. This CDR3 spans 16 amino acids. Germline V gives CDR1 SGHRS, CDR2 YFSETQ. V lost 0 bases and J 0 bases, leaving 7 bases between the germline ends. The CDR3 sequence: CASSLDPSSYNSPLHF. The DNA of the CDR3 is TGCGCCAGCAGCTTGGACCCCAGCTCCTATAATTCACCCCTCCACTTT. Variable domain in full (rest from reference TRBV5-1 and TRBJ1-6): KAGVTQTPRYLIKTRGQQVTLSCSPISGHRSVSWYQQTPGQGLQFLFEYFSETQRNKGNFPGRFSGRQFSNSRSEMNVSTLELGDSALYLCASSLDPSSYNSPLHFGNGTRLTVT.

This clonotype was detected a few times. The chain links TRBV5-1 to TRBJ2-3; unclear D gene. The CDR3 covers 19 residues. CDR1 is SGHRS and CDR2 is YFSETQ in the germline V gene. Trimming stripped 0 bases from V and 3 bases from J, with 23 bases between. The CDR3 region has the DNA TGCGCCAGCAGCTTGGCGGCCGGGCCCCGAGGATGGGGTACAGATACGCAGTATTTT. This codes for CASSLAAGPRGWGTDTQYF.

CDR3 coding DNA: TGTGCCAGCAGTTTCGTCGAGACCCAGTACTTC. Residues: CASSFVETQYF. The chain uses TRBV28 and TRBJ2-5, with D unresolved. The germline CDR1 and CDR2 sequences are MDHEN and SYDVKM. The CDR3 runs 11 residues. Trimming shortened V by 3 bases and J by 5 bases, and 4 bases separated the two germline ends. The complete variable domain, with remaining parts taken from reference TRBV28 and TRBJ2-5, reads DVKVTQSSRYLVKRTGEKVFLECVQDMDHENMFWYRQDPGLGLRLIYFSYDVKMKEKGDIPEGYSVSREKKERFSLILESASTNQTSMYLCASSFVETQYFGPGTRLLVL.

This chain connects TRBV7-6 to TRBJ1-1; a possible D gene is TRBD1 (6 bases). Germline loops: CDR1 SGHVS, CDR2 FNYEAQ. The CDR3 length is 12 residues. V was cut by 5 bases and J by 7 bases, with 11 bases left in between. CDR3 DNA sequence: TGTGCCAGCAGCCTAGACAGGAGTGAAGCTTTCTTT. This translates into CASSLDRSEAFF.

This clonotype was observed at least ten times. The genes are TRBV28 and TRBJ2-1; either TRBD1 or TRBD2 may fit D (6 bases each). Germline V gives CDR1 MDHEN, CDR2 SYDVKM. This CDR3 has 15 amino acids. V gave up 6 bases and J gave up 8 bases, with 20 bases separating them. CDR3 sequence: CASSIRGGYTDEQFF. The CDR3 DNA reads TGTGCCAGCAGCATCAGGGGAGGCTACACAGATGAGCAGTTCTTC.

The rearrangement links TRBV15 to TRBJ2-3, with a tentative D call TRBD2 (5 bases). Germline V gene lookup returns CDR1 LNHNV and CDR2 YYDKDF (reference sequence). This CDR3 has 17 residues. The V end lost 0 bases, the J end lost 0 bases, and 13 bases lay between the germline ends. The CDR3 nucleotides are TGTGCCACCAGCAGAGACCGACTATCACTGAGCACAGATACGCAGTATTTT. Translating it yields CATSRDRLSLSTDTQYF.

The V call is TRBV2, the J call TRBJ2-1; TRBD2 aligns across 11 bases. The trim removed 7 bases at V and 0 bases at J, leaving 11 bases unmatched. CDR3 length: 18 amino acids. Germline-derived CDR1 and CDR2 are SNHLY and FYNNEI. CDR3 protein: CASKGVAGGRSSYNEQFF. The CDR3 DNA reads as TGTGCCAGCAAGGGGGTAGCGGGAGGGCGGAGCTCCTACAATGAGCAGTTCTTC.

This clonotype occurred a few times. The gene calls are TRBV19 and TRBJ1-5; D possibly corresponds to TRBD1 (5 bases). The germline V gene has CDR1 LNHDA and CDR2 SQIVND (reference sequence). CDR3 length: 16 residues. Trimming pared 6 bases from V and 2 bases from J, leaving 17 bases between. In DNA, the CDR3 is TGTGCCAGTAGGAGAGCCGGGACGGGGGGCAATCAGCCCCAGCATTTT. This gives the protein CASRRAGTGGNQPQHF.

Of note for this clonotype: Relative to the germline gene, one junction end is altered; a read error may explain this. The chain uses TRBV6-2 or TRBV6-3 and TRBJ2-1, with TRBD2 matching 9 bases. Germline CDR1 and CDR2: MNHEY and SVGEGT. The CDR3 is 14 amino acids. As DNA, the CDR3 is TGTGCCAGCCAGCGGGGGGAGGGGTCCAATGAGCAGTCCTTC. Residues: CASQRGEGSNEQSF.

This clonotype was seen at least ten times. The rearrangement joins TRBV6-1 to TRBJ1-6; D unresolved. The V and J ends lost 2 bases and 2 bases respectively, with 7 bases between them. The CDR3 is 15 amino acids. The germline V gene encodes CDR1 MNHNS and CDR2 SASEGT. CDR3 in DNA: TGTGCCAGCAGTGAAAGGGAACCCTATAATTCACCCCTCCACTTT. Encoded protein: CASSEREPYNSPLHF.

This clonotype was detected many times. The chain couples TRBV28 to TRBJ2-1; D gene uncertain. Germline-derived CDR1 and CDR2 are MDHEN and SYDVKM. V lost 3 bases and J lost 0, with 6 bases in between. The CDR3 extends over 14 amino acids. DNA for the CDR3: TGTGCCAGCAGTTTGATGGGCTCCTACAATGAGCAGTTCTTC. Translating gives CASSLMGSYNEQFF. Variable domain in full (rest from reference TRBV28 and TRBJ2-1): DVKVTQSSRYLVKRTGEKVFLECVQDMDHENMFWYRQDPGLGLRLIYFSYDVKMKEKGDIPEGYSVSREKKERFSLILESASTNQTSMYLCASSLMGSYNEQFFGPGTRLTVL.

There are a few counts of this clonotype. The chain carries TRBV6-6 and TRBJ1-2; 7 nucleotides agree with TRBD1. The CDR3 has 17 residues. Germline V gene data show CDR1 as MNHNY and CDR2 as SVGAGI (reference sequence). Losses at the gene ends were 1 base for V and 6 bases for J; bases not matched to a gene: 14. The CDR3 nucleotides are TGTGCCAGCAGTTACTGGGGAGACCTCACAGGGGTGAATGGCTACACCTTC. This encodes CASSYWGDLTGVNGYTF.

The chain combines TRBV30 with TRBJ1-6; D gene ambiguous. V lost 3 bases to trimming and J lost 7 bases, with 13 bases between them. The germline V gene encodes CDR1 GTSNPN and CDR2 SVGIG (reference sequence). CDR3 length equals 14 residues. The CDR3 DNA follows: TGTGCCTGGAGCGAGGGATTTCCGAATTCACCCCTCCACTTT. It specifies CAWSEGFPNSPLHF.

This clonotype was detected a few times. The chain is built from TRBV24-1 and TRBJ2-3, with TRBD2 matching 9 bases. Germline assignment: CDR1 KGHDR and CDR2 SFDVKD. CDR3 length equals 16 residues. The ends lost 3 bases at V and 3 bases at J; junction bases unmatched: 6. The CDR3 loop is CATSDRLAGTTDTQYF. DNA of the CDR3: TGTGCCACCAGTGATCGGCTAGCGGGAACGACAGATACGCAGTATTTT.

The CDR3 reads CASSLVGQGALGGANVLTF. CDR3 nucleotide sequence: TGCGCCAGCAGCTTGGTAGGACAGGGGGCGCTGGGTGGGGCCAACGTCCTGACTTTC. This chain joins TRBV5-1 and TRBJ2-6; 11 bases line up with TRBD1. The CDR3 runs to 19 residues. V dropped 0 bases and J dropped 3; count of bases not matched to a gene: 8. Germline values: CDR1 SGHRS, CDR2 YFSETQ.

This clonotype was counted between two and nine times. This chain joins TRBV20-1 and TRBJ1-6; D ambiguous. The V gene lost 6 bases and the J gene lost 1 base, with 16 bases spanning the gap. CDR3 length: 16 amino acids. In germline, CDR1 is DFQATT, CDR2 SNEGSKA (reference sequence). The CDR3 here is CSAPDRPTSYNSPLHF. CDR3 nucleotides: TGCAGTGCCCCCGACCGTCCGACATCCTATAATTCACCCCTCCACTTT.

In this sample, this clonotype turned up many times. In DNA, the CDR3 is TGTGCCAGCAGTAGGACGGCTAATAGCAATCAGCCCCAGCATTTT. Protein product: CASSRTANSNQPQHF. The chain couples TRBV2 to TRBJ1-5; no definite D call. Trimming cost V 5 bases and J 0 bases, with 11 bases left between them. CDR3 length equals 15 residues. Germline CDR1 and CDR2: SNHLY and FYNNEI.

V gene TRBV5-1 combines with J gene TRBJ2-5; possible D gene TRBD2, 6 bases. Looked up from germline, CDR1 is SGHRS and CDR2 is YFSETQ. This CDR3 comprises 17 residues. Trimming pared 1 base from V and 2 bases from J, leaving 18 bases between. CDR3 sequence: CASSLFGGRDRQETQYF. The CDR3 DNA reads as TGCGCCAGCAGCTTGTTTGGGGGGAGAGACCGGCAAGAGACCCAGTACTTC. Filled out from reference TRBV5-1 and TRBJ2-5, the complete variable domain reads KAGVTQTPRYLIKTRGQQVTLSCSPISGHRSVSWYQQTPGQGLQFLFEYFSETQRNKGNFPGRFSGRQFSNSRSEMNVSTLELGDSALYLCASSLFGGRDRQETQYFGPGTRLLVL.

The chain uses TRBV29-1 and TRBJ2-1; 13 bases agree with TRBD2. Trimming took 7 bases from V and 4 from J; bases not matched to a gene: 13. CDR1 and CDR2 from the germline V gene are SQVTM and ANQGSEA. The CDR3 length is 17 residues. The CDR3 DNA follows: TGCAGCGCCCCGGGACTAGCGGGGTCCTTGAAATACAATGAGCAGTTCTTC. Its protein product is CSAPGLAGSLKYNEQFF.

This clonotype was recorded a few times. The J gene is TRBJ2-1, the V gene TRBV14, with 9 nucleotides matching TRBD2. Germline lookup yields CDR1 SGHDN and CDR2 FVKESK. V was pared by 0 bases and J by 10 bases, with 7 bases of the junction left unmatched. The CDR3 contains 15 residues. The CDR3 region has the DNA TGTGCCAGCAGCCAAGATTTAGCGGGAGTAAAGGAGCAGTTCTTC. It codes for CASSQDLAGVKEQFF.

The chain carries TRBV9 and TRBJ2-1; tentatively, D is TRBD2 (7 bases). Trimming removed 3 bases from V and 3 bases from J, with 10 bases in between. The germline gives CDR1 SGDLS, CDR2 YYNGEE. The CDR3 has 14 amino acids. CDR3 DNA: TGTGCCAGCAGCGAGGGGGGGCTCTACAATGAGCAGTTCTTC. Translating gives CASSEGGLYNEQFF. The complete variable domain, with remaining parts taken from reference TRBV9 and TRBJ2-1, reads DSGVTQTPKHLITATGQRVTLRCSPRSGDLSVYWYQQSLDQGLQFLIQYYNGEERAKGNILERFSAQQFPDLHSELNLSSLELGDSALYFCASSEGGLYNEQFFGPGTRLTVL.

This clonotype has only a few counts. This sequence joins TRBV5-1 and TRBJ1-2; perhaps TRBD1 as D (6 bases). CDR3 size: 15 residues. V was trimmed by 0 bases and J by 7 bases, leaving 16 bases between them. Germline CDR1 SGHRS, CDR2 YFSETQ. The CDR3, as DNA: TGCGCCAGCAGCTTGGCCGGGGGGCCCGAGGCTGGCTACACCTTC. Translating it yields CASSLAGGPEAGYTF. Full variable domain (rest looked up from reference TRBV5-1 and TRBJ1-2): KAGVTQTPRYLIKTRGQQVTLSCSPISGHRSVSWYQQTPGQGLQFLFEYFSETQRNKGNFPGRFSGRQFSNSRSEMNVSTLELGDSALYLCASSLAGGPEAGYTFGSGTRLTVV.

This clonotype was counted only a few times. The V call is TRBV5-1, the J call TRBJ2-7; D may be TRBD2 (6 bases). There are 16 residues in the CDR3. Trimming removed 3 bases at V and 0 bases at J, with 16 bases between. CDR1 and CDR2 (germline): SGHRS, YFSETQ. In DNA form, the CDR3 reads TGCGCCAGCAGCTCCGGGGGTGGGCGGATCTCCTACGAGCAGTACTTC. Its protein product is CASSSGGGRISYEQYF.

This clonotype has ten or more counts. The chain is built from TRBV11-2 and TRBJ2-5; D is ambiguous. Germline CDR1 and CDR2: SGHAT and FQNNGV. V lost 5 bases, J lost 5 bases, and 15 bases lay in between. This CDR3 spans 14 amino acids. CDR3 amino acids: CASSKGSVVETQYF. As DNA, the CDR3 is TGTGCCAGCAGCAAAGGGTCGGTTGTGGAGACCCAGTACTTC.

This clonotype has at least ten counts. The chain couples TRBV2 to TRBJ2-7; D gene uncertain. CDR1 SNHLY and CDR2 FYNNEI come from the germline V gene. The CDR3 has 14 residues. The V end was cut by 7 bases, the J end by 0 bases, with 13 bases between. The CDR3 reads CASTNTPSSYEQYF. The CDR3 DNA reads TGTGCCAGCACCAACACACCCAGCTCCTACGAGCAGTACTTC. Variable domain in full (rest from reference TRBV2 and TRBJ2-7): EPEVTQTPSHQVTQMGQEVILRCVPISNHLYFYWYRQILGQKVEFLVSFYNNEISEKSEIFDDQFSVERPDGSNFTLKIRSTKLEDSAMYFCASTNTPSSYEQYFGPGTRLTVT.

In this sample, this clonotype turned up many times. The chain joins TRBV28 to TRBJ1-1; possibly TRBD1 for D (5 bases). This CDR3 region has 15 residues. Trimming cost V 2 bases and J 0 bases, with 10 bases left between them. Germline CDR1 and CDR2: MDHEN and SYDVKM. CDR3 residues: CASSLNRGMNTEAFF. In DNA form, the CDR3 reads TGTGCCAGCAGTTTAAACCGGGGGATGAACACTGAAGCTTTCTTT.